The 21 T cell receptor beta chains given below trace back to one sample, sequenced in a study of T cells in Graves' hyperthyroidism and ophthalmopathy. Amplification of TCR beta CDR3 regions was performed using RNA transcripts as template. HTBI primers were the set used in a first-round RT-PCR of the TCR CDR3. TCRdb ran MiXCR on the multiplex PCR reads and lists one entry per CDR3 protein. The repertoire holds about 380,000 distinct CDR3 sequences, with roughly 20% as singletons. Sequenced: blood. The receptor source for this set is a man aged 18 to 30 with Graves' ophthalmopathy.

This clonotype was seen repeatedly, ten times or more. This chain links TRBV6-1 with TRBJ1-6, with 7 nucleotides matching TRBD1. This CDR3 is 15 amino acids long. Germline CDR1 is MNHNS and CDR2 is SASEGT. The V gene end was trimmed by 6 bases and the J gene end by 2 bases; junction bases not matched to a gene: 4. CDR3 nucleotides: TGTGCCAGCAGGGTGACAGGGACCTATAATTCACCCCTCCACTTT. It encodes CASRVTGTYNSPLHF.

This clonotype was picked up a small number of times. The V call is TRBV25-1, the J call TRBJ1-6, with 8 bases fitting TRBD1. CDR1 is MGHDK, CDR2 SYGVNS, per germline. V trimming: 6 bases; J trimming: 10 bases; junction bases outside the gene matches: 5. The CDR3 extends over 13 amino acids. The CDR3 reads CASRTGDRSPLHF. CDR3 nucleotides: TGTGCCAGCAGGACAGGGGATCGATCACCCCTCCACTTT.

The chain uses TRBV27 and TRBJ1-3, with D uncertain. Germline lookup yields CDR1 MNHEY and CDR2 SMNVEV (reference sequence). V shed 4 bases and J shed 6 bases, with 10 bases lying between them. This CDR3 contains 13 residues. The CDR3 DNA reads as TGTGCCAGCAGTTCGTGGCACCAAAACACCATATATTTT. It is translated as CASSSWHQNTIYF.

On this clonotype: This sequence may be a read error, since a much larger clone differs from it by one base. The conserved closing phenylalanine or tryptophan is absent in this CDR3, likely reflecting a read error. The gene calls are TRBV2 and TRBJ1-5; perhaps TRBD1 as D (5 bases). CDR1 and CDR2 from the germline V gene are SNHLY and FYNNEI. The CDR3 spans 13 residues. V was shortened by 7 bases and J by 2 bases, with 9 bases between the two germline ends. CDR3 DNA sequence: TGTGCCAGCAACCAGGGCGGCAATCAGCCCCAGCATCTT. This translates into CASNQGGNQPQHL.

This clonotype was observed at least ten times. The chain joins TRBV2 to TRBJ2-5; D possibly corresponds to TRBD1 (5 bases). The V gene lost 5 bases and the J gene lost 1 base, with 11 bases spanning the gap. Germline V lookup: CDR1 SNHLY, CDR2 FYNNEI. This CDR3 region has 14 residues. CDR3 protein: CASSWGKLQETQYF. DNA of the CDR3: TGTGCCAGCAGTTGGGGCAAGCTCCAAGAGACCCAGTACTTC.

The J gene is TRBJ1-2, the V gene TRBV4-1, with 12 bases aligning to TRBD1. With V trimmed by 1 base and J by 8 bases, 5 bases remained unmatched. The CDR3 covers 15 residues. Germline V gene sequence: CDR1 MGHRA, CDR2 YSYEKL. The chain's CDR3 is CASSQGGQGARGYTF. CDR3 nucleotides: TGCGCCAGCAGCCAAGGGGGACAGGGGGCGAGAGGCTACACCTTC.

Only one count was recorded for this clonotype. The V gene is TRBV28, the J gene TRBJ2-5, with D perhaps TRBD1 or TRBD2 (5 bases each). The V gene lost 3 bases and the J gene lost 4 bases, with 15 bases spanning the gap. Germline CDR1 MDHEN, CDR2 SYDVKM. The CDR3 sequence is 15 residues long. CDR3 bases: TGTGCCAGCAGTTTCTCCGGGGCGCAGGGAGAGACCCAGTACTTC. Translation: CASSFSGAQGETQYF.

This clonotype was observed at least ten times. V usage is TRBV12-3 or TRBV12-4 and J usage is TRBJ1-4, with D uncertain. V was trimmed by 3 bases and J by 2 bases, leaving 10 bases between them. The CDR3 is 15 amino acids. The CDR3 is CASSFFPRTNEKLFF. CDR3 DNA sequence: TGTGCCAGCAGTTTCTTCCCTCGGACTAATGAAAAACTGTTTTTT.

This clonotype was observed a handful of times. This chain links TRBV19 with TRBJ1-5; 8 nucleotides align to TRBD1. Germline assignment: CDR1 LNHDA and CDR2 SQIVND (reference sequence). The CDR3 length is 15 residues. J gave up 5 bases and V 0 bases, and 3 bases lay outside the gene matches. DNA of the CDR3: TGTGCCAGTAGTATAGAAGCAGGGGGCTATCAGCCCCAGCATTTT. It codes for CASSIEAGGYQPQHF.

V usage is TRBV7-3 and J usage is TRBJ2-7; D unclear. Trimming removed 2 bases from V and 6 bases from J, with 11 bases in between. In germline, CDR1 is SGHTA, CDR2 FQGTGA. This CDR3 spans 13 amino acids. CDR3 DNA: TGTGCCAGCAGCTTAGGGCCCCCCGGCGAGCAGTACTTC. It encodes CASSLGPPGEQYF.

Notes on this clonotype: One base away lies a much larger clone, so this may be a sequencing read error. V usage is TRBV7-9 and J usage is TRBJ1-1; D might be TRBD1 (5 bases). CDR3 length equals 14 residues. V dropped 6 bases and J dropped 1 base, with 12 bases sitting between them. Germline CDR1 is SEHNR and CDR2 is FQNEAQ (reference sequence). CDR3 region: CASSSERGNTEAFF. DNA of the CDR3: TGTGCCAGCAGTTCAGAGAGGGGGAACACTGAAGCTTTCTTT.

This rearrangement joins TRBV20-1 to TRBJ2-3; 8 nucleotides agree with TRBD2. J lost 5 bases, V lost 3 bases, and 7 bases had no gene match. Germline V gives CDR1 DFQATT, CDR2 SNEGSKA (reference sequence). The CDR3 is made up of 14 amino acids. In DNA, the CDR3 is TGCAGTGCTAGCGGAGCGGGGGTGGGAGATACGCAGTATTTT. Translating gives CSASGAGVGDTQYF.

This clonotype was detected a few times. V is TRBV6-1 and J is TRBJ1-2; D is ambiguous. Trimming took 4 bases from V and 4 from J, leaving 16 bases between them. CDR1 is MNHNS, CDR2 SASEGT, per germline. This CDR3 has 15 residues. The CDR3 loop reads CASSVDPGSFYGYTF. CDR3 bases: TGTGCCAGCAGTGTAGATCCGGGGTCGTTCTATGGCTACACCTTC.

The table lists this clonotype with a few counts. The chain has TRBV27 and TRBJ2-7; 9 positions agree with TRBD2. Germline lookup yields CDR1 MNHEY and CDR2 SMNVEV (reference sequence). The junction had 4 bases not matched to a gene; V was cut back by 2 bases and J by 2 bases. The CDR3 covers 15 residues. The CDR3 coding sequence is TGTGCCAGCAGTTTAAGCCTAGCGGGGACCTACGAGCAGTACTTC. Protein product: CASSLSLAGTYEQYF.

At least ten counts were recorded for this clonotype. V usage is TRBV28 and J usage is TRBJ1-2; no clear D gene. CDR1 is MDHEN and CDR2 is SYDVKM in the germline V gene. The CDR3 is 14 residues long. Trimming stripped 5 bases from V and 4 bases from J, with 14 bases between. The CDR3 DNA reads TGTGCCAGCAGTGAGGGCAGAGACCTCTATGGCTACACCTTC. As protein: CASSEGRDLYGYTF.

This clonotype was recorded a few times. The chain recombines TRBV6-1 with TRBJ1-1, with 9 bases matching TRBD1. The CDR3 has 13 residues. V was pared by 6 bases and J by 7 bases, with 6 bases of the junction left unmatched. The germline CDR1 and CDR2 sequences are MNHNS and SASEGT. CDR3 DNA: TGTGCCAGCAGACCCTACAGGGGGCTTGAAGCTTTCTTT. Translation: CASRPYRGLEAFF.

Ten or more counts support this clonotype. The chain's CDR3 is CASSYSGAGVALRAGYTF. CDR3 sequence (DNA): TGTGCCAGCAGTTACTCCGGAGCAGGGGTGGCCCTCAGGGCGGGCTACACCTTC. The rearrangement links TRBV6-1 to TRBJ1-2; possible D gene TRBD1, 6 bases. The CDR3 covers 18 residues. The V gene lost 5 bases and the J gene lost 8 bases, with 30 bases spanning the gap. Germline CDR1 reads MNHNS; CDR2 reads SASEGT.

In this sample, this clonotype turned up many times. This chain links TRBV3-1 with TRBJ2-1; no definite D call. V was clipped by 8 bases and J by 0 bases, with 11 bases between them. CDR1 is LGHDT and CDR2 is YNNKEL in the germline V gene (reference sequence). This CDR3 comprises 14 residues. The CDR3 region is CASGFSLSYNEQFF. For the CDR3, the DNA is TGTGCCAGCGGGTTCAGCCTCTCCTACAATGAGCAGTTCTTC.

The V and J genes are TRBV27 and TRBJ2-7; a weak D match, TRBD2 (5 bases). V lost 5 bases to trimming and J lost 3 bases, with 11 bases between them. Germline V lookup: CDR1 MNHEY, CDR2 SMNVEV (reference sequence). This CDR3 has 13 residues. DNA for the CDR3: TGTGCCAGCAGTCCGACTACGTTCTACGAGCAGTACTTC. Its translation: CASSPTTFYEQYF.

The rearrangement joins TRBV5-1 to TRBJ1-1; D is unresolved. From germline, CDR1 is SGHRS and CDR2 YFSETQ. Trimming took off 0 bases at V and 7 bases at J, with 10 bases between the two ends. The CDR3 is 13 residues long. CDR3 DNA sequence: TGCGCCAGCAGCTTGGAAAACAGATTTGAAGCTTTCTTT. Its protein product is CASSLENRFEAFF.

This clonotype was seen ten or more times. CDR3 coding DNA: TGCGCCAGCAGCGGCGGACAGGGTGTATACGAGCAGTACTTC. Amino acids: CASSGGQGVYEQYF. This chain joins TRBV5-1 and TRBJ2-7, with 8 bases that match TRBD1. The J segment lost 4 bases and the V segment lost 4 bases, leaving 7 bases of the junction unmatched. The germline V gene has CDR1 SGHRS and CDR2 YFSETQ. This CDR3 comprises 14 residues.